This TCR beta chain was recorded in a study of cytomegalovirus exposure and HLA in healthy donors. General study points: The sole available immune exposure information was CMV serostatus.

The PCR employed 60 Vbeta primers together with 13 Jbeta primers. Produced via immunoSEQ multiplex PCR; TCRdb's table is partial and in-frame only. The sample shows roughly 190,000 clones, about nine tenths of them seen only once. CDR3 length: 15 amino acids. V lost 6 bases to trimming and J lost 0 bases; unmatched junction nucleotides: 7. Germline lookup yields CDR1 MNHNS and CDR2 SASEGT. With respect to this clone: As yet, its antigen is unknown.

The chain has TRBV6-1 and TRBJ1-2, with 7 bases lining up with TRBD1. What was sequenced was PBMCs. This TCR was sampled from a boy younger than 10 in good health and CMV-seronegative. The CDR3 coding sequence is TGTGCCAGCAGAGTAGACAGGGCATCTAACTATGGCTACACCTTC. Encoded protein: CASRVDRASNYGYTF.